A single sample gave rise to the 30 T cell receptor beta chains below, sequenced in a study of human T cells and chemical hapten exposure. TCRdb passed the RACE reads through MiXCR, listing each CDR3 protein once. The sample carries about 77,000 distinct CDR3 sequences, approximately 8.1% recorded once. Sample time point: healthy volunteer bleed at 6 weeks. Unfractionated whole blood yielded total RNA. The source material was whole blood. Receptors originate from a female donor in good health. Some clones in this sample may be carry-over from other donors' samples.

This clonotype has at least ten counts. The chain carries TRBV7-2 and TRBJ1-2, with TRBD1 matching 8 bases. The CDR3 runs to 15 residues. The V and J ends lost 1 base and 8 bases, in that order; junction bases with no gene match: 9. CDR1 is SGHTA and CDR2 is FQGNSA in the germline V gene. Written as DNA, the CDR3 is TGTGCCAGCAGCTTAGATCTAACAGGGGGAAACGGCTACACCTTC. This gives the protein CASSLDLTGGNGYTF.

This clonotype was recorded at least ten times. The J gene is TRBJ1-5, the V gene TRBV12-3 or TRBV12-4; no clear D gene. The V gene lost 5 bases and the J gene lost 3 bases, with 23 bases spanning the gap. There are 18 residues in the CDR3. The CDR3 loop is CASSPIALTRLVNQPQHF. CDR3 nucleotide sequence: TGTGCCAGCAGTCCTATAGCCCTGACAAGGCTAGTCAATCAGCCCCAGCATTTT.

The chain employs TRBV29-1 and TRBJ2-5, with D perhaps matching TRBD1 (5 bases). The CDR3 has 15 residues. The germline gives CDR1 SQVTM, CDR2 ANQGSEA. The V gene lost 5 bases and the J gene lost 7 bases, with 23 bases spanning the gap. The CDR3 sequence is CSVQAALGLRVTQYF. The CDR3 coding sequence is TGCAGCGTTCAGGCCGCCCTTGGCCTCAGGGTGACCCAGTACTTC.

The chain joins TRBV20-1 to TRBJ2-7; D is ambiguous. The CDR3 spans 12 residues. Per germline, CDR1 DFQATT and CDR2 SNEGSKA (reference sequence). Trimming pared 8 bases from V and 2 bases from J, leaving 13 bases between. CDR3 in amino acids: CSTRGLAYEQYF. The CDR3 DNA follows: TGCAGTACACGTGGGTTGGCCTACGAGCAGTACTTC.

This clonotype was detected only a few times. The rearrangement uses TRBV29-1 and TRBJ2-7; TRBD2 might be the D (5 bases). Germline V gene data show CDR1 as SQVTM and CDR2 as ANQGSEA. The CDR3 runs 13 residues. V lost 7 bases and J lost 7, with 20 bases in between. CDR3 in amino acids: CSATKLGISEQYF. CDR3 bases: TGCAGCGCCACAAAACTAGGGATTAGTGAGCAGTACTTC.

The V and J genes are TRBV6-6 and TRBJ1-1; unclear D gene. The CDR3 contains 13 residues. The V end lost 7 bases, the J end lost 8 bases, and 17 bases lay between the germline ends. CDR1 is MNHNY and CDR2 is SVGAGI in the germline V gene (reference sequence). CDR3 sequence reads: CASTITSAGEAFF. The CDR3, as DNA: TGTGCCAGCACAATAACAAGCGCGGGGGAAGCTTTCTTT.

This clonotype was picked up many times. The CDR3 spells CASSQDRGQGAQPQHF. CDR3 coding DNA: TGTGCCAGCAGCCAAGATAGAGGGCAGGGGGCTCAGCCCCAGCATTTT. The chain couples TRBV4-2 to TRBJ1-5; TRBD1 agrees at 8 bases. This CDR3 has 16 residues. After removal of 0 bases from V and 6 bases from J, the junction contained 7 bases not matched to a gene. Germline V gene lookup returns CDR1 LGHNA and CDR2 YNFKEQ.

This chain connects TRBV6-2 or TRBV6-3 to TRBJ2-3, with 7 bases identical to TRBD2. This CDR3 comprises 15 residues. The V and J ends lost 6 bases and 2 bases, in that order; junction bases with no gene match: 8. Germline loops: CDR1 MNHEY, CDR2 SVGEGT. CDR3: CASRTSGVPTDTQYF. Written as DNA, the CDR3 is TGTGCCAGCAGGACGAGCGGGGTACCCACAGATACGCAGTATTTT.

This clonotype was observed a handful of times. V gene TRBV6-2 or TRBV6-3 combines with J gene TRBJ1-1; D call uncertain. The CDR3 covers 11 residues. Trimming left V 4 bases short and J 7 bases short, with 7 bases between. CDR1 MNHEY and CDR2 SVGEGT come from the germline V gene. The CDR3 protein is CASSFLLEAFF. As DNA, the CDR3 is TGTGCCAGCAGTTTCCTACTTGAAGCTTTCTTT.

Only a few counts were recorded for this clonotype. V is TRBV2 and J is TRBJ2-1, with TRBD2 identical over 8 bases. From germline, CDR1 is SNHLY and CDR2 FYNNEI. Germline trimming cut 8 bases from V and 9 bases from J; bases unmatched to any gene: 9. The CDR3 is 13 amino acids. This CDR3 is CASPGTRKGEQFF. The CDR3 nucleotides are TGTGCCAGCCCCGGGACTAGGAAGGGTGAGCAGTTCTTC.

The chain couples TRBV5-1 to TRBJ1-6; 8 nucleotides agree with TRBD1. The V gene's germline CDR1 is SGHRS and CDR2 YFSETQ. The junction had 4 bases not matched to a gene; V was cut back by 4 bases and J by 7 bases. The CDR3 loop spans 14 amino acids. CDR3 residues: CASSPDRGNSPLHF. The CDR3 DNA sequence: TGCGCCAGCAGCCCCGACAGGGGAAATTCACCCCTCCACTTT.

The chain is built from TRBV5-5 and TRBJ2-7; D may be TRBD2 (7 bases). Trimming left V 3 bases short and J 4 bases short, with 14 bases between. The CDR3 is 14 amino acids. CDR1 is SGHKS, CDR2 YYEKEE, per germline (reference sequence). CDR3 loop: CASSYLGGLYEQYF. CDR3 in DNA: TGTGCCAGCAGCTATTTGGGGGGGCTGTACGAGCAGTACTTC.

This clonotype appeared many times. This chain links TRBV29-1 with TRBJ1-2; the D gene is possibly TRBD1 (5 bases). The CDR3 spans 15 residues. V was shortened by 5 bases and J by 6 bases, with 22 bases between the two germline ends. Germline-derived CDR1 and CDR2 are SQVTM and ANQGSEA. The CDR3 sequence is CSVLGGRAGGDGYTF. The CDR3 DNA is TGCAGCGTTCTTGGGGGGAGAGCTGGGGGAGATGGCTACACCTTC.

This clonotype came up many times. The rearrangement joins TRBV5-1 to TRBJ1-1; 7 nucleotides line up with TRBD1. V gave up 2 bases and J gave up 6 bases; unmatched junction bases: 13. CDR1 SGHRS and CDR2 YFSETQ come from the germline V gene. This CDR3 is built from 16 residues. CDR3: CASSFGAGGAGSEAFF. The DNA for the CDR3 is TGCGCCAGCAGCTTCGGGGCAGGGGGTGCCGGCTCTGAAGCTTTCTTT.

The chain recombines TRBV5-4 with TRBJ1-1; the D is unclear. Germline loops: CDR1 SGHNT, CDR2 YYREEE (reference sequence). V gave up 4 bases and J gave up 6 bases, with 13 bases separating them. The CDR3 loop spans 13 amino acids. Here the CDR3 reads CASSPSARAEAFF. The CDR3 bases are TGTGCCAGCAGCCCCTCAGCGCGAGCTGAAGCTTTCTTT.

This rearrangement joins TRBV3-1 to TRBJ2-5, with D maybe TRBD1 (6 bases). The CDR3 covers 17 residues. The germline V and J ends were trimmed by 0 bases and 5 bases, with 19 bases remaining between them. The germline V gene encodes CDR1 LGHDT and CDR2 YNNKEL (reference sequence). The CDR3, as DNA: TGTGCCAGCAGCCAAGATTATCCAGGACAGATGACCGAGACCCAGTACTTC. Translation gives CASSQDYPGQMTETQYF.

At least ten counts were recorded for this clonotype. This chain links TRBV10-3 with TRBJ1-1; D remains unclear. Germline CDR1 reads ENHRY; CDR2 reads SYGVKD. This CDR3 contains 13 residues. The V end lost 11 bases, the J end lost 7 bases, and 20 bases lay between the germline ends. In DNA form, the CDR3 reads TGTGCCTTCCGGACCGAAAACGGGGATGAAGCTTTCTTT. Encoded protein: CAFRTENGDEAFF.

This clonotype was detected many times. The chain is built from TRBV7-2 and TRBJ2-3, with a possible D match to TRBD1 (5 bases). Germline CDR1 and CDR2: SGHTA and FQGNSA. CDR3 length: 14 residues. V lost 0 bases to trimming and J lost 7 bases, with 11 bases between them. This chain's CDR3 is CASSLALSGNTQYF. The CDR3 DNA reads TGTGCCAGCAGCTTAGCGCTTTCAGGGAATACGCAGTATTTT.

CDR3 sequence: CSAKDRRGNQPQHF. The CDR3, as DNA: TGCAGTGCTAAGGACAGGAGGGGCAATCAGCCCCAGCATTTT. The gene calls are TRBV20-1 and TRBJ1-5; 7 bases fit TRBD1. The V and J ends lost 4 bases and 2 bases, in that order; junction bases with no gene match: 5. CDR3 size: 14 residues. CDR1 and CDR2 (germline): DFQATT, SNEGSKA (reference sequence).

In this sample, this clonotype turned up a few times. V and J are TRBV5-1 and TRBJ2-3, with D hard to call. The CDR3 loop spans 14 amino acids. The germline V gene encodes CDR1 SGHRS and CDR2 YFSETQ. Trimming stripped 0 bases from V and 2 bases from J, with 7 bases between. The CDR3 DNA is TGCGCCAGCAGCTTGGTGACTTTCACAGATACGCAGTATTTT. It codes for CASSLVTFTDTQYF.

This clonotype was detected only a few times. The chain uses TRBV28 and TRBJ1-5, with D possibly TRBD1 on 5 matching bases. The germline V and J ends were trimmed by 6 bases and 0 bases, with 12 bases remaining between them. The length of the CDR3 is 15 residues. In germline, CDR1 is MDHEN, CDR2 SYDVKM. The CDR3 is CASSNAGHSNQPQHF. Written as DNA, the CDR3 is TGTGCCAGCAGCAATGCGGGGCATAGCAATCAGCCCCAGCATTTT.

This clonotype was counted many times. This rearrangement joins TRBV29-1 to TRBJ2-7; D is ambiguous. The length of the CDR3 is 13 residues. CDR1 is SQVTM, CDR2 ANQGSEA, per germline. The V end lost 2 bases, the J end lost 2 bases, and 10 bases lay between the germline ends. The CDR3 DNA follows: TGCAGCGTTGAAACGACCGAGACCTACGAGCAGTACTTC. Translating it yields CSVETTETYEQYF.

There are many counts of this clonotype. CDR3 nucleotides: TGTGCCAGCAGTACCAAACGACAGGGAGGAGAGACCCAGTACTTC. Translation: CASSTKRQGGETQYF. This chain links TRBV27 with TRBJ2-5, with a possible D match to TRBD1 (7 bases). CDR3 length: 15 residues. Between the trimmed V and J ends, which lost 5 bases and 4 bases, there was a span of 17 bases. Germline V CDR1 and CDR2: MNHEY, SMNVEV (reference sequence).

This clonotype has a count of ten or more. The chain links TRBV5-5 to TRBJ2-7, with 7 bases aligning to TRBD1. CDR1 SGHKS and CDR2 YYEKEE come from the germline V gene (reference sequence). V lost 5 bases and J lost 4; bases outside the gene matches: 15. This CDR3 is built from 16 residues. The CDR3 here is CASRLESGTAEYEQYF. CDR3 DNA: TGTGCCAGCAGGCTCGAATCCGGGACAGCCGAATACGAGCAGTACTTC.

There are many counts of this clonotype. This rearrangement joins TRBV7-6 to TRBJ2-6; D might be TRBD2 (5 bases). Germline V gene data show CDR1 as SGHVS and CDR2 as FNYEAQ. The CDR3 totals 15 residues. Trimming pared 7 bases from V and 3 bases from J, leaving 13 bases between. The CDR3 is CASTRGRDGANVLTF. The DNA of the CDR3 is TGTGCCAGCACCCGGGGTCGGGATGGGGCCAACGTCCTGACTTTC.

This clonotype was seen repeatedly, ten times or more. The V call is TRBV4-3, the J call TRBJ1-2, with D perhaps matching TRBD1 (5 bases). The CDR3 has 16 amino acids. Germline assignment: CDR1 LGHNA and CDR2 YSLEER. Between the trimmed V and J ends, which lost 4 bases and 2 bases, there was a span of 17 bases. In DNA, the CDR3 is TGCGCCAGCAGCCGTGAGGGGTCCGCATTCAACTATGGCTACACCTTC. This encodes CASSREGSAFNYGYTF.

The CDR3 region is CASSFLQGDTEAFF. CDR3 sequence (DNA): TGTGCCAGCAGTTTTCTCCAGGGGGACACTGAAGCTTTCTTT. The rearrangement uses TRBV12-3 or TRBV12-4 and TRBJ1-1; 7 bases line up with TRBD1. This CDR3 is 14 amino acids long. Trimming took 3 bases from V and 3 from J; bases not matched to a gene: 4.

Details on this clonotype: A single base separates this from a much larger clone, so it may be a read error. The CDR3 sequence is CTSSRVPLSGANVLTF. In DNA, the CDR3 is TGTACCAGCAGTCGGGTCCCCCTCTCTGGGGCCAACGTCCTGACTTTC. The chain links TRBV28 to TRBJ2-6; D remains unclear. CDR1 and CDR2 from the germline V gene are MDHEN and SYDVKM. This CDR3 is 16 amino acids long.

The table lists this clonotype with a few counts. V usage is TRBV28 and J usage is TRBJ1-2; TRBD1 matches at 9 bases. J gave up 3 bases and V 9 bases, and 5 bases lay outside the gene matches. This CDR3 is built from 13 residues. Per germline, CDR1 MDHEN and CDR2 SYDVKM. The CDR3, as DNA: TGTGCCAGTCGGACAGGGGTGGACTATGGCTACACCTTC. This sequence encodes CASRTGVDYGYTF.

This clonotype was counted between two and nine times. The CDR3 DNA reads TGTGCCAGCAGCTATACAGGACTGGAGGCGCAGTATTTT. Translation gives CASSYTGLEAQYF. The chain is built from TRBV7-8 and TRBJ2-3, with D perhaps TRBD1 or TRBD2 (5 bases each). Germline V gives CDR1 SGHVS, CDR2 FQNEAQ. The CDR3 covers 13 residues. V lost 4 bases, J lost 10 bases, and 15 bases lay in between.